This entry is about one T cell receptor beta chain. Its antigen is still unknown. This sample is drawn from a study of T cell responses to AZD1222 COVID-19 vaccine. Study conclusions and caveats: Spike-specific TCR depth and breadth grew after two AZD1222 doses. White British donors predominated, females outnumbered males, and clonal diversity was possibly underestimated. Regions 160-218 and 743-854 held dominance among vaccine-associated CD4 TCRs, which spanned spike. Epitopes outside B.1.351 and B.1.1.7 mutated regions reportedly drew nearly half of spike TCRs.

The germline V gene has CDR1 SGDLS and CDR2 YYNGEE. V trimming: 0 bases; J trimming: 8 bases; junction bases outside the gene matches: 6. CDR3 size: 15 residues. Clones were sequenced by immunoSEQ multiplex PCR, and TCRdb holds only the in-frame ones, with some missing. The top ten hold roughly 3.3% of the sample, which has 99,000 or so clones, roughly 86% seen once. The chain couples TRBV9 to TRBJ2-3, with TRBD2 matching over 10 bases. The sequence derives from an adult who received the MenACWY meningococcal vaccine as a control. Sequenced here: peripheral blood, sampled 28 days after the second dose of the MenACWY control vaccine. CDR3 bases: TGTGCCAGCAGCGTAGGACTAGCGGGTGGGGGTACGCAGTATTTT. Translation: CASSVGLAGGGTQYF.